The clone carrying this T cell receptor beta chain was seen a single time. Its antigen is unidentified. This sample stems from a study of cytomegalovirus exposure and HLA in healthy donors. Study-wide points: Cytomegalovirus association was listed for about 170 TCR beta chains. First-cohort TCR clusters were later found to tend to co-occur in the approximately 110 validation repertoires.

The method was immunoSEQ multiplex PCR; TCRdb's version includes in-frame clones alone and lacks a portion of them. This sample has approximately 260,000 clones, with about 90% found just once. The sample consisted of PBMCs. The clonotype was recovered from a woman younger than 45 in good health and CMV-seropositive.

CDR3 residues: CASKLTSGNNEQFF. As DNA, the CDR3 is TGTGCCAGCAAATTGACTAGCGGAAACAATGAGCAGTTCTTC. V usage is TRBV6-5 and J usage is TRBJ2-1; 9 bases fit TRBD2. The CDR3 extends over 14 amino acids. V shed 7 bases, J shed 5 bases, and the junction held 6 bases outside the gene matches. Germline-derived CDR1 and CDR2 are MNHEY and SVGAGI.